The rows below give T cell receptor beta chains drawn from one sample of a study of T-cell memory formation after mild COVID-19. One entry per CDR3 protein, called by TCRdb with MiXCR from the 5' RACE reads. The sample records around 310,000 distinct CDR3 sequences, roughly 15% being singletons. Sequencing input: PBMCs or a T cell subset sorted from them (not recorded which). These TCRs come from a man between 18 and 35 years old who had mild COVID-19 (a few samples of this study predate the infection). Cell type and time point are not known. Both conserved end residues are part of each CDR3. A D gene is named only where the DNA matches it firmly. Size tells how often a clone was seen (once, few, many) or the class of an expanded clone, and some rows leave it out.

TRBD1 | few | TRBJ2-7 | TRBV10-3 | CAIRKQGAGLDEQYF | TGTGCCATCAGGAAACAGGGGGCTGGGTTGGACGAGCAGTACTTC
- | many | TRBJ2-7 | TRBV6-5 | CASSVELGGEQYF | TGTGCCAGCAGTGTTGAACTAGGGGGCGAGCAGTACTTC
TRBD1 | - | TRBJ2-3 | TRBV10-2 | CASSDGTVGTDTQYF | TGCGCCAGCAGTGACGGGACAGTGGGAACAGATACGCAGTATTTT
TRBD2 | - | TRBJ2-3 | TRBV20-1 | CSARDVASGDTQYF | TGCAGTGCTAGAGATGTAGCTAGCGGAGATACGCAGTATTTT
- | - | TRBJ2-1 | TRBV15 | CATSRDRLSSYNEQFF | TGTGCCACCAGCAGAGATCGTCTCAGCTCCTACAATGAGCAGTTCTTC
- | - | TRBJ2-5 | TRBV5-1 | CASSLGNRGGETQYF | TGCGCCAGCAGCTTAGGAAACAGGGGAGGAGAGACCCAGTACTTC
TRBD1 | few | TRBJ2-2 | TRBV7-6 | CASSQPGGTGELFF | TGTGCCAGCAGCCAACCAGGGGGCACCGGGGAGCTGTTTTTT
- | few | TRBJ2-7 | TRBV5-1 | CASSLEGGGGPYEQYF | TGCGCCAGCAGCCTGGAGGGAGGGGGAGGCCCCTACGAGCAGTACTTC
TRBD1 | - | TRBJ1-4 | TRBV27 | CASSFRQGSEKLFF | TGTGCCAGCAGTTTCCGACAGGGGTCTGAAAAACTGTTTTTT
- | many | TRBJ2-2 | TRBV7-9 | CASSLVGAGELFF | TGTGCCAGCAGCTTAGTGGGAGCCGGGGAGCTGTTTTTT
- | - | TRBJ1-4 | TRBV12-3/TRBV12-4 | CASSHIGGGEKLFF | TGTGCCAGCAGCCACATCGGGGGGGGTGAAAAACTGTTTTTT
TRBD2 | - | TRBJ2-1 | TRBV5-4 | CASSQTSGYNEQFF | TGTGCCAGCAGCCAAACTAGCGGCTACAATGAGCAGTTCTTC
TRBD1 | few | TRBJ2-3 | TRBV5-6 | CASSKGQGTTDTQYF | TGTGCCAGCAGCAAGGGACAGGGGACGACAGATACGCAGTATTTT
- | - | TRBJ2-4 | TRBV20-1 | CSAPGPGVAKNIQYF | TGCAGTGCTCCCGGACCGGGGGTAGCCAAAAACATTCAGTACTTC
TRBD1 | few | TRBJ1-2 | TRBV6-1 | CASSGRDRVYGYTF | TGTGCCAGCAGTGGCCGAGACAGGGTTTATGGCTACACCTTC
- | - | TRBJ1-2 | TRBV7-2 | CASTGGYGYTF | TGTGCCTCAACGGGGGGCTATGGCTACACCTTC
TRBD2 | - | TRBJ2-2 | TRBV7-3 | CASSLSLAGGANTGELFF | TGTGCCAGCAGCTTATCTCTAGCGGGGGGAGCGAACACCGGGGAGCTGTTTTTT
TRBD2 | few | TRBJ2-3 | TRBV2 | CASSFAAGESTDTQYF | TGTGCCAGCAGTTTCGCAGCGGGGGAGAGCACAGATACGCAGTATTTT
TRBD1 | many | TRBJ2-5 | TRBV7-8 | CASSRRTRDRGGEETQYF | TGTGCCAGCAGCCGGAGAACACGGGACAGGGGAGGAGAAGAGACCCAGTACTTC
- | - | TRBJ1-1 | TRBV12-3/TRBV12-4 | CASSRTGTSLIEAFF | TGTGCCAGCAGTCGAACCGGGACTTCCCTAATTGAAGCTTTCTTT
TRBD2 | many | TRBJ2-1 | TRBV5-1 | CASDRGLAGNEQFF | TGCGCCAGCGACCGGGGACTAGCGGGGAATGAGCAGTTCTTC
- | - | TRBJ1-3 | TRBV27 | CASRRRAGNTIYF | TGTGCCAGTAGACGCCGGGCTGGAAACACCATATATTTT
TRBD2 | - | TRBJ2-1 | TRBV7-3 | CASSPLVRGGGAGEQFF | TGTGCCAGCAGCCCCCTGGTGCGGGGGGGCGGGGCAGGTGAGCAGTTCTTC
- | - | TRBJ2-5 | TRBV4-1 | CASSLEEAETQYF | TGCGCCAGCAGCCTCGAGGAGGCAGAGACCCAGTACTTC
- | - | TRBJ2-1 | TRBV12-3/TRBV12-4 | CASSSEAERRFYNEQFF | TGTGCCAGCAGTTCCGAAGCTGAACGGAGGTTCTACAATGAGCAGTTCTTC
- | - | TRBJ2-3 | TRBV25-1 | CASSEWGGRGASTDTQYF | TGTGCCAGCAGTGAATGGGGTGGGAGGGGGGCTAGCACAGATACGCAGTATTTT
- | - | TRBJ2-1 | TRBV2 | CASREGTYNEQFF | TGTGCCAGCAGAGAGGGGACTTACAATGAGCAGTTCTTC
TRBD1 | few | TRBJ2-4 | TRBV4-1 | CASGSPGTGSKNIQYF | TGCGCCAGCGGCTCCCCCGGGACAGGGTCCAAAAACATTCAGTACTTC
TRBD1 | many | TRBJ2-2 | TRBV6-4 | CASSGTGTGELFF | TGTGCCAGCAGTGGGACAGGCACCGGGGAGCTGTTTTTT
- | - | TRBJ2-1 | TRBV2 | CASSGISEGEQFF | TGTGCCAGCAGTGGAATTAGCGAGGGTGAGCAGTTCTTC
- | few | TRBJ2-5 | TRBV5-1 | CASSNRGAGETQYF | TGCGCCAGCAGCAATCGGGGGGCGGGGGAGACCCAGTACTTC
TRBD1 | few | TRBJ1-6 | TRBV7-2 | CASRLGGQGISPLHF | TGTGCCAGCAGACTGGGGGGACAGGGGATATCGCCCCTCCACTTT
TRBD1 | - | TRBJ1-2 | TRBV9 | CASSLQGQALYGYTF | TGTGCCAGCAGCTTACAGGGACAGGCGCTCTATGGCTACACCTTC
- | few | TRBJ1-4 | TRBV5-1 | CASSSGTRGEKLFF | TGCGCCAGCAGCTCCGGGACACGCGGTGAAAAACTGTTTTTT
TRBD1 | - | TRBJ1-4 | TRBV7-2 | CASSVRDRGEKLFF | TGTGCCAGCAGCGTCCGGGACAGGGGTGAAAAACTGTTTTTT
- | - | TRBJ2-3 | TRBV7-6 | CASSSVGGPTTDTQYF | TGTGCCAGCAGCTCAGTCGGGGGCCCTACCACAGATACGCAGTATTTT
TRBD2 | - | TRBJ2-3 | TRBV6-2/TRBV6-3 | CASDLAGASTDTQYF | TGTGCCAGCGACTTAGCGGGGGCAAGCACAGATACGCAGTATTTT
TRBD2 | once | TRBJ2-1 | TRBV15 | CATGTRTGTSGNEQFF | TGTGCCACCGGCACCAGAACCGGGACTAGCGGCAATGAGCAGTTCTTC
- | - | TRBJ1-5 | TRBV20-1 | CSARPRDYSNQPQHF | TGCAGTGCTAGACCCCGTGACTATAGCAATCAGCCCCAGCATTTT
- | few | TRBJ2-5 | TRBV4-1 | CASSPRSSSTQETQYF | TGCGCCAGCAGCCCTAGGAGTAGCAGTACCCAAGAGACCCAGTACTTC
- | few | TRBJ2-7 | TRBV15 | CATSRGQGGEQYF | TGTGCCACCAGCAGAGGGCAGGGGGGCGAGCAGTACTTC
- | - | TRBJ2-7 | TRBV12-3/TRBV12-4 | CASRKDSWTYEQYF | TGTGCCAGCAGGAAGGACAGCTGGACCTACGAGCAGTACTTC
- | - | TRBJ1-2 | TRBV12-3/TRBV12-4 | CASRSPWAYGYTF | TGTGCCAGCAGGTCCCCTTGGGCCTATGGCTACACCTTC
TRBD1 | - | TRBJ2-1 | TRBV27 | CASSFRDRGDNEQFF | TGTGCCAGCAGTTTTCGGGACAGGGGGGACAATGAGCAGTTCTTC
TRBD1 | - | TRBJ2-5 | TRBV20-1 | CSARTGRETQYF | TGCAGTGCTCGGACAGGGCGAGAGACCCAGTACTTC
- | - | TRBJ2-2 | TRBV20-1 | CSALDAITGELFF | TGCAGTGCCCTCGACGCGATCACCGGGGAGCTGTTTTTT
- | few | TRBJ1-6 | TRBV18 | CASSPAGSTDSPLHF | TGTGCCAGCTCACCAGCCGGGTCGACAGATTCACCCCTCCACTTT
- | few | TRBJ2-5 | TRBV29-1 | CSVEGQRNLKTQYF | TGCAGCGTTGAGGGGCAGCGGAACCTAAAGACCCAGTACTTC
- | few | TRBJ2-5 | TRBV10-3 | CAIKGRTQETQYF | TGTGCCATCAAGGGACGGACACAAGAGACCCAGTACTTC
TRBD2 | few | TRBJ2-7 | TRBV7-9 | CASSVTSEEQYF | TGTGCCAGCAGCGTGACTAGCGAGGAGCAGTACTTC
- | few | TRBJ2-3 | TRBV3-1 | CASSQEGAATDTQYF | TGTGCCAGCAGCCAAGAGGGGGCAGCAACAGATACGCAGTATTTT
- | - | TRBJ2-1 | TRBV4-1 | CASSQDGGQEQFF | TGCGCCAGCAGCCAAGATGGGGGTCAGGAGCAGTTCTTC
- | few | TRBJ2-3 | TRBV12-3/TRBV12-4 | CASSLARRQPTDTQYF | TGTGCCAGCAGTTTAGCGCGGCGACAACCCACAGATACGCAGTATTTT